The sequence of this T cell receptor beta chain was determined in a study of early T cells in non-severe SARS-CoV-2 infection. TCRdb re-called the 5' RACE reads with MiXCR, one entry per CDR3 protein. Among some 80,000 distinct CDR3 sequences listed, less than 5.5% were seen once. CDR3 length: 15 amino acids. V was clipped by 1 base and J by 8 bases; unmatched bases: 4. Germline loops: CDR1 SEHNR, CDR2 FQNEAQ (reference sequence). This clonotype has a count of ten or more. The chain couples TRBV7-9 to TRBJ2-1; 11 bases agree with TRBD2. The sequencing here drew on whole blood, taken at baseline. The clonotype originates from an adult who was a healthcare worker with PCR-confirmed SARS-CoV-2 infection or an uninfected control (not recorded which). CDR3 sequence reads: CASSLVSGRVDEQFF. The DNA for the CDR3 is TGTGCCAGCAGCTTAGTTAGCGGGAGGGTTGATGAGCAGTTCTTC.